These 18 T cell receptor beta chains were sequenced from one sample in a study of cytomegalovirus exposure and HLA in healthy donors. Profiled with immunoSEQ multiplex PCR; TCRdb holds only in-frame clones, not every one. The sample includes approximately 280,000 clones, approximately 83% seen only once; the top ten take more than 0.8%. Input material: PBMCs. Source of these receptors: a woman in her late teens or twenties in good health and CMV-seronegative.

The chain combines TRBV6-5 with TRBJ1-3; possible D gene TRBD1, 5 bases. The CDR3 spans 15 residues. Trimming took off 2 bases at V and 5 bases at J, with 13 bases between the two ends. Germline V gene lookup returns CDR1 MNHEY and CDR2 SVGAGI. The CDR3 DNA reads TGTGCCAGCAGTTACGGTTTGGCAGGGAGAAACACCATATATTTT. As protein: CASSYGLAGRNTIYF.

V and J are TRBV5-1 and TRBJ1-3; the D gene is possibly TRBD1 (5 bases). CDR1 and CDR2 (germline): SGHRS, YFSETQ. The ends were cut back, 2 bases at V and 1 base at J, with 7 bases in the middle. This CDR3 spans 14 amino acids. The CDR3 bases are TGCGCCAGCAGCTTACCAGGGTCTGGAAACACCATATATTTT. This translates into CASSLPGSGNTIYF.

This clone showed up just once. The chain employs TRBV7-8 and TRBJ2-3; 7 nucleotides agree with TRBD2. The CDR3 runs to 18 residues. Trimming took 4 bases from V and 5 from J; bases not matched to a gene: 18. Germline V lookup: CDR1 SGHVS, CDR2 FQNEAQ. The CDR3, as DNA: TGTGCCAGCAGCTCCAGAAGTCGGACTAGGGGATCTCGAGATACGCAGTATTTT. Amino acid sequence: CASSSRSRTRGSRDTQYF.

The V and J genes are TRBV19 and TRBJ2-7; 10 bases match TRBD1. The CDR3 spans 13 residues. Losses at the gene ends were 9 bases for V and 3 bases for J; bases not matched to a gene: 5. CDR1 LNHDA and CDR2 SQIVND come from the germline V gene (reference sequence). Here the CDR3 DNA reads TGTGCCAGCGCCCGGGACAGGGGCTACGAGCAGTACTTC. Its translation: CASARDRGYEQYF.

This chain uses TRBV5-5 with TRBJ1-2, with D possibly TRBD1 on 5 matching bases. Trimming cost V 2 bases and J 8 bases, with 16 bases left between them. The germline V gene encodes CDR1 SGHKS and CDR2 YYEKEE (reference sequence). The CDR3 sequence is 14 residues long. The chain's CDR3 is CASSLGAPLGGYTF. The CDR3 bases are TGTGCCAGCAGCTTAGGGGCTCCCCTTGGGGGCTACACCTTC.

This clone was seen just once. The chain uses TRBV27 and TRBJ2-7, with D uncertain. This CDR3 comprises 16 residues. Between the trimmed V and J ends, which lost 4 bases and 2 bases, there was a span of 18 bases. Germline lookup yields CDR1 MNHEY and CDR2 SMNVEV (reference sequence). CDR3: CASSSPGPKFTYEQYF. The CDR3, as DNA: TGTGCCAGCAGTTCACCCGGTCCAAAATTCACCTACGAGCAGTACTTC.

This clone was observed a handful of times. The chain carries TRBV29-1 and TRBJ1-4, with D unclear. The CDR3 loop spans 15 amino acids. The germline V gene has CDR1 SQVTM and CDR2 ANQGSEA. The V gene lost 6 bases and the J gene lost 10 bases, with 24 bases spanning the gap. The CDR3 DNA sequence: TGCAGCGTCCGCCACTCTTCACGGGGAGGAGGAAAACTGTTTTTT. Translating gives CSVRHSSRGGGKLFF.

The V and J genes are TRBV6-5 and TRBJ2-1; D might be TRBD1 (5 bases). Germline loops: CDR1 MNHEY, CDR2 SVGAGI. The V gene lost 2 bases and the J gene lost 6 bases, with 14 bases spanning the gap. The CDR3 is 15 amino acids. CDR3: CASSYPDSSINEQFF. CDR3 bases: TGTGCCAGCAGTTACCCCGACAGCTCTATCAATGAGCAGTTCTTC.

V and J are TRBV6-5 and TRBJ2-5; 8 nucleotides line up with TRBD1. V shed 0 bases and J 2 bases; nucleotides not matched to a gene: 5. The CDR3 spans 16 residues. The germline V gene has CDR1 MNHEY and CDR2 SVGAGI. The CDR3 reads CASSYSGQERQETQYF. The CDR3 DNA reads as TGTGCCAGCAGTTACTCGGGACAGGAGAGACAAGAGACCCAGTACTTC.

The CDR3 spells CASSFGQGVNEQYF. CDR3 bases: TGTGCCAGCAGTTTTGGACAGGGGGTTAACGAGCAGTACTTC. This chain links TRBV5-5 with TRBJ2-7; 10 bases are shared with TRBD1. This CDR3 has 14 residues. The germline CDR1 and CDR2 sequences are SGHKS and YYEKEE (reference sequence). The V gene end was trimmed by 5 bases and the J gene end by 5 bases; junction bases not matched to a gene: 7. The variable domain in full, with the rest retrieved from reference TRBV5-5 and TRBJ2-7, is DAGVTQSPTHLIKTRGQQVTLRCSPISGHKSVSWYQQVLGQGPQFIFQYYEKEERGRGNFPDRFSARQFPNYSSELNVNALLLGDSALYLCASSFGQGVNEQYFGPGTRLTVT.

This clone was recorded a few times. The chain employs TRBV6-5 and TRBJ1-5, with TRBD1 as a possible D gene (6 bases). The CDR3 length is 14 residues. Per the germline V gene, CDR1 is MNHEY and CDR2 is SVGAGI. Trimming removed 5 bases at V and 6 bases at J, with 14 bases between. The CDR3 sequence: CASSQQWGPQPQHF. CDR3 in DNA: TGTGCCAGCAGTCAACAGTGGGGGCCTCAGCCCCAGCATTTT.

This clone was seen a handful of times. This sequence joins TRBV5-1 and TRBJ1-2, with 7 nucleotides matching TRBD1. V gave up 2 bases and J gave up 4 bases; unmatched junction bases: 14. The germline V gene encodes CDR1 SGHRS and CDR2 YFSETQ. The CDR3 length is 17 residues. CDR3 protein: CASSFTPGQDYLYGYTF. The DNA of the CDR3 is TGCGCCAGCAGCTTTACCCCCGGACAGGATTATCTCTATGGCTACACCTTC.

The chain is built from TRBV6-5 and TRBJ1-1; D is unresolved. V gave up 4 bases and J gave up 0 bases, with 12 bases separating them. The CDR3 consists of 15 residues. CDR1 MNHEY and CDR2 SVGAGI come from the germline V gene. The CDR3 loop is CASSSDLGMNTEAFF. Here the CDR3 DNA reads TGTGCCAGCAGTTCGGATCTCGGGATGAACACTGAAGCTTTCTTT.

This sequence joins TRBV5-1 and TRBJ2-1; D not certain. The CDR3 covers 15 residues. Looked up from germline, CDR1 is SGHRS and CDR2 is YFSETQ. Trimming cost V 0 bases and J 2 bases, with 9 bases left between them. DNA for the CDR3: TGCGCCAGCAGCTTGGCCGGGTCGGCCTACAATGAGCAGTTCTTC. Protein sequence: CASSLAGSAYNEQFF.

This chain links TRBV7-2 with TRBJ1-1; tentatively, D is TRBD1 (6 bases). This CDR3 is built from 15 residues. Trimming left V 8 bases short and J 1 base short, with 17 bases between. Germline V gene sequence: CDR1 SGHTA, CDR2 FQGNSA. DNA of the CDR3: TGTGCCAGCCAAGTTGGACAGATCAAGAACACTGAAGCTTTCTTT. It codes for CASQVGQIKNTEAFF. The full variable domain, with the rest looked up from reference TRBV7-2 and TRBJ1-1, is GAGVSQSPSNKVTEKGKDVELRCDPISGHTALYWYRQSLGQGLEFLIYFQGNSAPDKSGLPSDRFSAERTGGSVSTLTIQRTQQEDSAVYLCASQVGQIKNTEAFFGQGTRLTVV.

This rearrangement joins TRBV6-1 to TRBJ2-1; TRBD2 agrees at 8 bases. The CDR3 is 14 amino acids. Germline-derived CDR1 and CDR2 are MNHNS and SASEGT. After removal of 4 bases from V and 7 bases from J, the junction contained 6 bases not matched to a gene. The CDR3 DNA reads TGTGCCAGCAGTGCTCCTCCGGGAGGGAATGAGCAGTTCTTC. This translates into CASSAPPGGNEQFF.

The chain is built from TRBV10-3 and TRBJ1-2; tentative D call: TRBD1 (6 bases). The V and J ends lost 6 bases and 5 bases respectively, with 13 bases between them. This CDR3 has 13 amino acids. The V gene's germline CDR1 is ENHRY and CDR2 SYGVKD. CDR3: CAISPTGQYGYTF. DNA for the CDR3: TGTGCCATCAGCCCGACAGGACAGTATGGCTACACCTTC.

This chain uses TRBV27 with TRBJ2-1; TRBD2 aligns across 12 bases. J was trimmed by 7 bases and V by 2 bases; bases with no gene match: 12. The CDR3 loop spans 18 amino acids. Germline lookup yields CDR1 MNHEY and CDR2 SMNVEV (reference sequence). In DNA, the CDR3 is TGTGCCAGCAGTTTAAGGGCGACTAGCGGGGGTCGAAGGAATGAGCAGTTCTTC. It encodes CASSLRATSGGRRNEQFF.